A selection of T cell receptor beta chains follows, all from one sample in a study of cytomegalovirus exposure and HLA in healthy donors. TCRdb's copy holds only in-frame clones and misses some; the assay was immunoSEQ multiplex PCR. The data contain roughly 130,000 clones, approximately 75% of them singletons. Sequencing used PBMCs. These receptors were taken from a woman aged 35 to 49 in good health and CMV-seropositive. CDR3s include the opening cysteine and the closing phenylalanine or tryptophan. The D gene is left open where the match is weak. Rows give clone size only sometimes, using once, few, many, or a class for an expanded clone.

V	J	D	size	CDR3	DNA
TRBV7-2	TRBJ1-2	TRBD1	-	CASSLGDRVYGYTF	TGTGCCAGCAGCTTAGGGGACAGGGTCTATGGCTACACCTTC
TRBV28	TRBJ2-7	TRBD1	-	CASRRTGTPYEQYF	TGTGCCAGCAGGAGGACAGGGACGCCCTACGAGCAGTACTTC
TRBV9	TRBJ2-2	TRBD1	-	CASSTGGINTGELFF	TGTGCCAGCAGCACAGGGGGCATCAACACCGGGGAGCTGTTTTTT
TRBV10-1	TRBJ2-5	-	-	CASSNVRYQETQYF	TGCGCCAGCAGTAACGTGCGGTACCAAGAGACCCAGTACTTC
TRBV4-2	TRBJ2-2	TRBD1	-	CASSQVIRTGVTGELFF	TGTGCCAGCAGCCAAGTTATCAGGACAGGGGTAACCGGGGAGCTGTTTTTT
TRBV27	TRBJ2-1	-	few	CASSPPGLYNEQFF	TGTGCCAGCAGCCCCCCGGGACTTTACAATGAGCAGTTCTTC
TRBV5-6	TRBJ1-4	-	-	CASSFGGANEKLFF	TGTGCCAGCAGCTTCGGGGGGGCTAATGAAAAACTGTTTTTT
TRBV18	TRBJ2-6	TRBD1	-	CASSSTRQGRDSGANVLTF	TGTGCCAGCTCAAGCACTCGACAGGGCCGGGACTCTGGGGCCAACGTCCTGACTTTC
TRBV29-1	TRBJ2-1	TRBD1	-	CSVEGGSGGTYNEQFF	TGCAGCGTTGAAGGGGGTTCAGGGGGCACCTACAATGAGCAGTTCTTC
TRBV2	TRBJ1-1	-	-	CASSERGTEAFF	TGTGCCAGCAGTGAACGGGGGACTGAAGCTTTCTTT
TRBV18	TRBJ2-1	TRBD1	-	CASSPAQGALYNEQFF	TGTGCCAGCTCACCAGCGCAGGGGGCTCTCTACAATGAGCAGTTCTTC
TRBV23-1	TRBJ1-5	-	-	CASSLSEVLTQPQHF	TGCGCCAGCAGTCTTTCGGAGGTGTTGACTCAGCCCCAGCATTTT
TRBV6-5	TRBJ1-1	TRBD1	-	CASSRGQGAFTEAFF	TGTGCCAGCAGCAGGGGACAGGGGGCGTTCACTGAAGCTTTCTTT
TRBV7-2	TRBJ2-3	TRBD2	-	CASSSLAVWADTQYF	TGTGCCAGCAGCTCTCTAGCGGTGTGGGCAGATACGCAGTATTTT
TRBV2	TRBJ1-5	-	-	CASSEAEQNQPQHF	TGTGCCAGCAGTGAAGCCGAACAGAATCAGCCCCAGCATTTT
TRBV7-9	TRBJ2-1	-	-	CASSLNVGVKYNEQFF	TGTGCCAGCAGCTTAAATGTGGGAGTGAAGTACAATGAGCAGTTCTTC
TRBV7-3	TRBJ2-1	TRBD2	-	CASSRPPGTREQFF	TGTGCCAGCAGCCGCCCTCCCGGGACTAGAGAGCAGTTCTTC
TRBV28	TRBJ2-1	-	-	CASRQVHEQFF	TGTGCCAGCAGGCAGGTCCATGAGCAGTTCTTC
TRBV30	TRBJ2-7	TRBD1	-	CAWSALYRGPDEQYF	TGTGCCTGGAGTGCCCTGTACAGGGGGCCTGACGAGCAGTACTTC
TRBV7-2	TRBJ2-3	TRBD2	few	CASSLKRDGTDTQYF	TGTGCCAGCAGCTTAAAGCGGGACGGCACAGATACGCAGTATTTT